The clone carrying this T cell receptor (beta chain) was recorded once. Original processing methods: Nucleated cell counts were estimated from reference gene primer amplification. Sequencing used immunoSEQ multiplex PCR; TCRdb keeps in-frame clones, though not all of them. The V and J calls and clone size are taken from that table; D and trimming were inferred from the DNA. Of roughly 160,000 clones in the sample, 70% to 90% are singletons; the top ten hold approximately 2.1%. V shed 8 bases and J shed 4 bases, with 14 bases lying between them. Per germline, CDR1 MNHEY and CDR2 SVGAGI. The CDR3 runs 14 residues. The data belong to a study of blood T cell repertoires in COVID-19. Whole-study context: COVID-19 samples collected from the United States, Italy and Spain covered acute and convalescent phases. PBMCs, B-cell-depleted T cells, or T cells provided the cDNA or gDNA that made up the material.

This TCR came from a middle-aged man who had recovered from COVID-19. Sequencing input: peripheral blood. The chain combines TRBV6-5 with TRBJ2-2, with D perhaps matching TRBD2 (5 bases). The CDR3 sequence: CASEYRGPTGELFF. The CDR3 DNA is TGTGCCAGCGAATACCGCGGGCCCACCGGGGAGCTGTTTTTT.